The rows below give T cell receptor beta chains drawn from one sample of a study of beta chain features in type 1 diabetes. Sequencing used immunoSEQ multiplex PCR; TCRdb keeps in-frame clones, though not all of them. The table lists a few hundred thousand clones, approximately 15% of them singletons. The material sequenced was naive CD4+ T cells from blood. The source of these receptors is a woman between 18 and 29 years old with type 1 diabetes. The conserved cysteine and the conserved F or W are not part of the CDR3 here. Fields, in order: D gene, V gene, CDR3 protein. A D gene is named only where the DNA matches it firmly.

D: -; V: TRBV29-1; CDR3: SVAGSGRTDTQY
D: TRBD2; V: TRBV7-2; CDR3: ASSLGLGLALDEQY
D: -; V: TRBV19; CDR3: ASKWRHSRSYEQY
D: -; V: TRBV7-8; CDR3: ASSLARGRENQPQH
D: TRBD2; V: TRBV10-3; CDR3: AIGTSGAYEQY
D: -; V: TRBV9; CDR3: ASSQNQNTEAF
D: -; V: TRBV7-2; CDR3: ASSLIPGTDTQY
D: TRBD2; V: TRBV27; CDR3: ASKPGDEAGVPDTQY
D: -; V: TRBV27; CDR3: ASSLRLEAASPYEQY
D: TRBD1; V: TRBV30; CDR3: AWSPDRGGGYT
D: TRBD2; V: TRBV5-1; CDR3: ASSWGIAGASYEQY
D: TRBD1; V: TRBV7-2; CDR3: ASSRQGVSNQPQH
D: TRBD2; V: TRBV7-2; CDR3: ASSATSGADTQY
D: -; V: TRBV2; CDR3: ASSERPPPRETQY
D: -; V: TRBV7-2; CDR3: ASSVRLSGANVLT
D: -; V: TRBV28; CDR3: ASSFSRGGGETQY
D: -; V: TRBV18; CDR3: ASSRSLDTEAF
D: TRBD1; V: TRBV9; CDR3: ASSVAPTGDTEAF
D: TRBD1; V: TRBV6-1; CDR3: ASSPRTGEETQY
D: TRBD1; V: TRBV11-2; CDR3: ASSLRDSLAKNIQY
D: -; V: TRBV29-1; CDR3: SVEVPGSEAF
D: -; V: TRBV19; CDR3: ASSYDSTNWNSEQF
D: TRBD1; V: TRBV6-5; CDR3: ASSSGQQQETQY
D: -; V: TRBV7-2; CDR3: ASSPPRGIQETQY
D: -; V: TRBV28; CDR3: ASRAGRKSYEQY
D: -; V: TRBV9; CDR3: ASSVAGHQNTEAF
D: -; V: TRBV7-2; CDR3: ASSLQGNTEAF
D: -; V: TRBV11-3; CDR3: ASSAQVGELF
D: TRBD2; V: TRBV11-1; CDR3: ASSLLGLAGTEQY
D: TRBD2; V: TRBV2; CDR3: ASRFLAGGGELF
D: TRBD1; V: TRBV10-3; CDR3: AIRGQGDTEAF
D: -; V: TRBV9; CDR3: ASSVLPSTDTQY
D: TRBD1; V: TRBV27; CDR3: ASSLNRGGELF
D: TRBD1; V: TRBV27; CDR3: ASSPRDRGDQPQH
D: TRBD1; V: TRBV9; CDR3: ASSVAPPGQGASYEQY
D: TRBD2; V: TRBV29-1; CDR3: SVSTGGGSYNEQF
D: TRBD1; V: TRBV7-2; CDR3: ASSLDRGNEKLF
D: TRBD1; V: TRBV10-3; CDR3: AISVQGTDTQY
D: -; V: TRBV30; CDR3: AWSTGVGYGYT
D: TRBD2; V: TRBV30; CDR3: AWSVIAGVNEQF
D: -; V: TRBV7-2; CDR3: ASSPGRGRGPYEQY
D: TRBD1; V: TRBV30; CDR3: AWSVWDRDSGELF
D: -; V: TRBV27; CDR3: ASSSSQGFNYGYT
D: TRBD1; V: TRBV5-4; CDR3: ASSLTGTGQF
D: TRBD2; V: TRBV7-2; CDR3: ASSSRTSGTTGELF